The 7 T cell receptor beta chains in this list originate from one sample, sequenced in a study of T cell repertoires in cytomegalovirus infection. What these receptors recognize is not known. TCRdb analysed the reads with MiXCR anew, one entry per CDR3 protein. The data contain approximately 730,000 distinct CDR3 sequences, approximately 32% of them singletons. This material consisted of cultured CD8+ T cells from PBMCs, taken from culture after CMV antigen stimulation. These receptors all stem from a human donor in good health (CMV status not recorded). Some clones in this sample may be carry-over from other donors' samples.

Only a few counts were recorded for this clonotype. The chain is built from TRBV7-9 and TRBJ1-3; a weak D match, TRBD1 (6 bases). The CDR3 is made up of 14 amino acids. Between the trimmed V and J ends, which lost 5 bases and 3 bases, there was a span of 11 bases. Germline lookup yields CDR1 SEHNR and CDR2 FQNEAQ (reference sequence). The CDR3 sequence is CASSRQAFGNTIYF. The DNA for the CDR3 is TGTGCCAGCAGCCGACAGGCCTTTGGAAACACCATATATTTT.

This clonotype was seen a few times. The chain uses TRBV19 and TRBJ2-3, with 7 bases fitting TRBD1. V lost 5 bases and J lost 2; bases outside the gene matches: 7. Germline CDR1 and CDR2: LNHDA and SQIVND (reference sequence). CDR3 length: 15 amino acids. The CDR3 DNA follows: TGTGCCAGTAGTTGGACGGGACAGCCCACAGATACGCAGTATTTT. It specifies CASSWTGQPTDTQYF.

CDR3 sequence (DNA): TGTGCCAGCAGTTACGTGACAGGGGAAGGGGACACTGAAGCTTTCTTT. Translating gives CASSYVTGEGDTEAFF. The V gene is TRBV6-2 or TRBV6-3, the J gene TRBJ1-1; 8 bases fit TRBD1. This CDR3 comprises 16 residues. Losses at the gene ends were 2 bases for V and 3 bases for J; bases not matched to a gene: 8. Germline-derived CDR1 and CDR2 are MNHEY and SVGEGT.

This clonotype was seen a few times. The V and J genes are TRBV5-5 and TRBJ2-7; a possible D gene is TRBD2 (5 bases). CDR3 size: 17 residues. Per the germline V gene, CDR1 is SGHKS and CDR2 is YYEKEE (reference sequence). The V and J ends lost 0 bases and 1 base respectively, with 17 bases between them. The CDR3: CASSLAVTGSRSYEQYF. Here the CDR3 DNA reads TGTGCCAGCAGCTTGGCGGTAACGGGGTCTCGGTCCTACGAGCAGTACTTC. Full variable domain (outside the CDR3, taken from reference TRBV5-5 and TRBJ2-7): DAGVTQSPTHLIKTRGQQVTLRCSPISGHKSVSWYQQVLGQGPQFIFQYYEKEERGRGNFPDRFSARQFPNYSSELNVNALLLGDSALYLCASSLAVTGSRSYEQYFGPGTRLTVT.

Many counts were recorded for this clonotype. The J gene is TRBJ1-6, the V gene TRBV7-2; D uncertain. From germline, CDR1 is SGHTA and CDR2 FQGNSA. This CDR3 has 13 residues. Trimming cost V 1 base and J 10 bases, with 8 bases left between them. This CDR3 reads CASSLGGKSPLHF. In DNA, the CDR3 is TGTGCCAGCAGCTTAGGAGGAAAGTCACCCCTCCACTTT.

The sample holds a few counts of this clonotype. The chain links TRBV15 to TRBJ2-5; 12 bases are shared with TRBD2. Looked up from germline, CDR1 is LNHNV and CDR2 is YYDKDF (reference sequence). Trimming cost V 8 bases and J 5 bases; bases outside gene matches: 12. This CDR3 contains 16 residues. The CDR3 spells CATRPGLAGGGETQYF. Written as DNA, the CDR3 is TGTGCCACCCGTCCGGGACTAGCGGGCGGAGGGGAGACCCAGTACTTC. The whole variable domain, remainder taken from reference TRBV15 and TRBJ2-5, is DAMVIQNPRYQVTQFGKPVTLSCSQTLNHNVMYWYQQKSSQAPKLLFHYYDKDFNNEADTPDNFQSRRPNTSFCFLDIRSPGLGDTAMYLCATRPGLAGGGETQYFGPGTRLLVL.

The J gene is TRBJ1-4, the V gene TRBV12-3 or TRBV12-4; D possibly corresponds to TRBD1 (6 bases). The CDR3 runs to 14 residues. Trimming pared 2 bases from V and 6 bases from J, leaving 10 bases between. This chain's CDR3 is CASSLQGLDEKLFF. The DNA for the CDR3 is TGTGCCAGCAGTTTACAGGGGCTGGATGAAAAACTGTTTTTT.